The T cell receptor beta chain under discussion was sequenced for a study of cytomegalovirus exposure and HLA in healthy donors. In the PCR, 60 Vbeta and 13 Jbeta primers were used. This table comes from immunoSEQ multiplex PCR, and its TCRdb copy is limited to in-frame clones, with some not included. The repertoire has 130,000 to 150,000 clones, over 8% of them found once; the top ten carry 1.8%. Germline CDR1 reads MNHEY; CDR2 reads SMNVEV (reference sequence). Trimming took off 3 bases at V and 0 bases at J, with 6 bases between the two ends. This CDR3 comprises 14 residues. The clonotype was recovered from a male donor in good health and CMV-seronegative. This chain joins TRBV27 and TRBJ1-3; D is possibly TRBD1 (5 bases). The sequencing sample was made of PBMCs. Here the CDR3 reads CASSLTDSGNTIYF. The DNA of the CDR3 is TGTGCCAGCAGTTTGACAGACTCTGGAAACACCATATATTTT.